This T cell receptor (beta chain) was identified during a study of cytomegalovirus exposure and HLA in healthy donors. Study-level background: Falling in the Caucasian-associated ancestry cluster were 81% of some 400 genotyped donors.

With 5 bases clipped from V and 2 bases from J, the junction kept 2 bases outside the gene matches. In germline, CDR1 is MNHGY, CDR2 SAAAGT. There are 14 residues in the CDR3. Amplification used 60 Vbeta primers and 13 Jbeta primers. Data came from immunoSEQ multiplex PCR; TCRdb stores just in-frame clones and leaves some out. Found here are about 180,000 clones, roughly 82% of them singletons; the top ten hold about 0.5%. Whole-study findings and limits: Further analysis, carried out later, found HLA-associated TCR beta chains more clonally expanded than equally common other chains. The authors reported that TCR beta sequences could predict HLA-A and HLA-B alleles. These predictions were accurate for most subjects in the first cohort.

As for this clone: The target antigen is unknown.

Sampled while nominally healthy, donors likely had unrecorded immune exposures. This TCR was sampled from a woman aged 50 to 60 in good health and CMV-seronegative. V gene TRBV6-8 combines with J gene TRBJ2-5, with 10 bases that match TRBD1. Specimen: PBMCs. DNA of the CDR3: TGTGCCAGCAGTGAGGACAGGGGGCAAGAGACCCAGTACTTC. This codes for CASSEDRGQETQYF.